This T cell receptor beta chain stems from a study of human T cells and chemical hapten exposure. Study-wide context: Scalp application of diphenylcyclopropenone was performed weekly in patients across the entire roughly 26-week study. The study traced per-sample TCR yield variation mainly to small differences in pooled library volumes.

The study's library attached unique molecular identifiers to single cDNA molecules. TCRdb reprocessed the RACE reads with MiXCR, giving one entry per CDR3 protein. This table has under 450,000 distinct CDR3 sequences, approximately 5% appearing once. The CDR3 has 10 amino acids. V was trimmed by 11 bases and J by 3 bases, leaving 6 bases between them. Germline V lookup: CDR1 SNHLY, CDR2 FYNNEI. Time point given: patch test 1, 2 weeks after DPC sensitization. Treatment defined: therapeutic diphenylcyclopropenone sensitization with weekly scalp DPC. This clonotype was seen at least ten times. The sample in question was whole blood, obtained in connection with sensitization to the hapten diphenylcyclopropenone (DPC). The chain links TRBV2 to TRBJ2-3; D ambiguous. This sequence originates from a woman between 50 and 59 years old with alopecia areata. Some clones in this sample may be carry-over from other donors' samples. The CDR3 spells CAGQTDTQYF. The CDR3, as DNA: TGTGCCGGCCAGACAGATACGCAGTATTTT.